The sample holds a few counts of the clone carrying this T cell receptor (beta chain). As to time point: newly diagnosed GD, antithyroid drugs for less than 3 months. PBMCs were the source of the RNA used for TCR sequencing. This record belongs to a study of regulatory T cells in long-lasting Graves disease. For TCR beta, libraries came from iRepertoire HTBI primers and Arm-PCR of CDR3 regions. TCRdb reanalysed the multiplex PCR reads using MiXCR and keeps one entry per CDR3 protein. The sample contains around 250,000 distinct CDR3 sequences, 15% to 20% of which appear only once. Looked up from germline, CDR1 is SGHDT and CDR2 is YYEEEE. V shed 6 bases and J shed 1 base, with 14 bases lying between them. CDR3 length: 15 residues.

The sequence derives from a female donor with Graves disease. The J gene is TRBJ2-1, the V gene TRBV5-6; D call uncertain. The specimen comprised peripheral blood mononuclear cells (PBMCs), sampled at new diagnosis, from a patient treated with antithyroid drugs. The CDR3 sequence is CASTYYGLSYNEQFF. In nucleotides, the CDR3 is TGTGCCAGCACGTACTACGGGCTGTCCTACAATGAGCAGTTCTTC.